A single T cell receptor beta chain is shown here with its context. Its specificity is unknown. Likely unrecorded immune exposures existed in these nominally healthy donors. The study ran its PCR with 60 Vbeta and 13 Jbeta primers. Generated by immunoSEQ multiplex PCR, the TCRdb table keeps only in-frame clones and is missing some. Of 150,000 to 200,000 clones listed, roughly 79% are singletons. These data come from a study of cytomegalovirus exposure and HLA in healthy donors. General observations from the study: Later analysis found that TCR beta chains associated with HLA were more clonally expanded than other, equally common chains. The classifier, whose performance was assessed in both the original and validation cohorts, reportedly diagnosed cytomegalovirus status with high specificity and sensitivity. Researchers reported in a later analysis that a missense DCLRE1C variant was tied to TCR beta V- and J-gene trimming.

From germline, CDR1 is SGHNT and CDR2 YYREEE (reference sequence). The CDR3 runs to 18 residues. Trimming at V came to 3 bases and at J to 5 bases, leaving 15 bases not matched to a gene. V and J are TRBV5-4 and TRBJ2-7; 12 positions match TRBD2. The origin of this receptor is a man under 40 in good health and CMV-seronegative. The sample comprised PBMCs. The CDR3 DNA reads TGTGCCAGCAGCTCCCCCGGGACTAGCGGGCCGGTTCGCAACGAGCAGTACTTC. Amino acids: CASSSPGTSGPVRNEQYF.